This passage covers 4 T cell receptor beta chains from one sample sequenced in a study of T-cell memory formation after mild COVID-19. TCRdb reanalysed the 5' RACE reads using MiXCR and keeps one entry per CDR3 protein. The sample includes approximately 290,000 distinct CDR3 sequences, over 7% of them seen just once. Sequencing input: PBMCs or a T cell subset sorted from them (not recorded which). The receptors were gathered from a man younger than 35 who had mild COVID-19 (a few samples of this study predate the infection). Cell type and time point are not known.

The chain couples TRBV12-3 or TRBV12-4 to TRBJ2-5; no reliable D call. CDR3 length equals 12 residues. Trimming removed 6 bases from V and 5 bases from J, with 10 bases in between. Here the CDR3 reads CASSPPWETQYF. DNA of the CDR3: TGTGCCAGCAGCCCGCCGTGGGAGACCCAGTACTTC.

The CDR3: CASSLYGVSETQYF. CDR3 nucleotide sequence: TGTGCCAGCAGTTTATATGGGGTTTCGGAGACCCAGTACTTC. The chain links TRBV27 to TRBJ2-5; D remains unclear. The CDR3 sequence is 14 residues long. V was cut by 1 base and J by 5 bases, with 11 bases left in between. Germline-derived CDR1 and CDR2 are MNHEY and SMNVEV (reference sequence).

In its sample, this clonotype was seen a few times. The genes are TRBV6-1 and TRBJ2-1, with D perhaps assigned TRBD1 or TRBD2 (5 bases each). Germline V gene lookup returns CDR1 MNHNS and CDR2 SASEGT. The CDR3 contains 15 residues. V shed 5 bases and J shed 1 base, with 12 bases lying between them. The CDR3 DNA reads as TGTGCCAGCAGTCCGCTCTGGGGGTCCTACAATGAGCAGTTCTTC. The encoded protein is CASSPLWGSYNEQFF.

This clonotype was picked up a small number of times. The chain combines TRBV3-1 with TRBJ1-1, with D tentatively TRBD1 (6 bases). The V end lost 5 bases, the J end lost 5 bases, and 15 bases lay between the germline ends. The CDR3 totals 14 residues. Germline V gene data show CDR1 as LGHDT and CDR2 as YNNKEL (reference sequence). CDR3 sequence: CASSSHLQGTEAFF. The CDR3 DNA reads TGTGCCAGCAGCTCCCATCTCCAGGGGACTGAAGCTTTCTTT.